These T cell receptor beta chains were read from a single sample in a study of shared clonotypes between healthy human individuals. TCRdb's copy holds only in-frame clones and misses some; the assay was immunoSEQ multiplex PCR. The table lists millions of clones, roughly 94% of them singletons. Input material: naive CD4+ T cells sorted from blood. Source of these receptors: a man between 18 and 29 years old in good health. The CDR3 runs from the conserved cysteine through the conserved F or W. A D gene is named only where the DNA matches it firmly. Size is stated for part of the rows, as once, few or many counts, or as a class when the clone is expanded.

J gene	V gene	clone size	D gene	CDR3 DNA	CDR3 protein
TRBJ2-6	TRBV7-2	NA	NA	TGTGCCAGCAGCTTAGTGGAATCTGGGGCCAACGTCCTGACTTTC	CASSLVESGANVLTF
TRBJ2-1	TRBV10-3	NA	NA	TGTGCCATCAGTGGAAAGAACATCGATGAGCAGTTCTTC	CAISGKNIDEQFF
TRBJ2-1	TRBV4-3	NA	TRBD2	TGCGCCAGCAGCCAAGATCGGAGGCTAGCGGGACACAATGAGCAGTTCTTC	CASSQDRRLAGHNEQFF
TRBJ2-3	TRBV7-9	NA	NA	TGTGCCAGCAGCTTAGCGGTGGCAGGGTACCCAGATACGCAGTATTTT	CASSLAVAGYPDTQYF
TRBJ1-2	TRBV30	NA	NA	TGTGCCTGGAATCCACTCGGGGGAAGCCGTGGCTACACCTTC	CAWNPLGGSRGYTF
TRBJ2-2	TRBV7-2	NA	NA	TGTGCCAGCAGCCCGGGACTCGTTATGGGGGAGCTGTTTTTT	CASSPGLVMGELFF
TRBJ1-2	TRBV2	NA	TRBD1	TGTGCCAGCAGTGCCCGACAGGGCGTCTATGGCTACACCTTC	CASSARQGVYGYTF
TRBJ1-5	TRBV28	NA	NA	TGTGCCAGCAGATCAGGGCGTAGCAATCAGCCCCAGCATTTT	CASRSGRSNQPQHF
TRBJ1-4	TRBV7-2	NA	NA	TGTGCCAGCACCCTGGGGGTTTCTGAAAAACTGTTTTTT	CASTLGVSEKLFF
TRBJ1-5	TRBV28	few	TRBD1	TGTGCCAGCAGTTTATTGACAGGGGGACAGCCCCAGCATTTT	CASSLLTGGQPQHF
TRBJ1-5	TRBV6-5	NA	NA	TGTGCCAGCAGTTCGAGGGGGTCGGGCAATCAGCCCCAGCATTTT	CASSSRGSGNQPQHF
TRBJ2-1	TRBV19	NA	NA	TGTGCCAGTAGGAATGGCATGAGCGGTGAGCAGTTCTTC	CASRNGMSGEQFF
TRBJ2-2	TRBV6-1	NA	TRBD1	TGTGCCAGCAGTGAACCCGGACAGGGCACCGGGGAGCTGTTTTTT	CASSEPGQGTGELFF
TRBJ1-6	TRBV29-1	NA	NA	TGCAGCGCCAATACAGGGTCTGGTTCACCCCTCCACTTT	CSANTGSGSPLHF
TRBJ2-7	TRBV6-1	few	NA	TGTGCCAGCAGTGGGGACGGCGTGGGCTACGAGCAGTACTTC	CASSGDGVGYEQYF
TRBJ1-2	TRBV7-6	NA	NA	TGTGCCAGCAGCCCTAGCTCCGGGTATGGCTACACCTTC	CASSPSSGYGYTF
TRBJ2-7	TRBV6-5	once	TRBD2	TGTGCCAGCAGTTTGACTAGCGGGGAGCAGTACTTC	CASSLTSGEQYF
TRBJ1-2	TRBV10-2	NA	NA	TGCGCCAGCAGTGAGACAGTTAACTATGGCTACACCTTC	CASSETVNYGYTF
TRBJ1-6	TRBV18	NA	NA	TGTGCCAGCTCACCGGGGGGAACACCCCTCCACTTT	CASSPGGTPLHF
TRBJ2-6	TRBV7-9	NA	NA	TGTGCCAGCAGCCCGCGGGACATTGGGGCCAACGTCCTGACTTTC	CASSPRDIGANVLTF
TRBJ2-4	TRBV6-6	NA	NA	TGTGCCAGCAGTTACTCGGGTTTGGACAAAAACATTCAGTACTTC	CASSYSGLDKNIQYF
TRBJ2-7	TRBV14	once	TRBD1	TGTGCCAGCAGCCCAACCGGGACAGTAATCTACGAGCAGTACTTC	CASSPTGTVIYEQYF
TRBJ2-7	TRBV7-6	NA	TRBD1	TGTGCCAGCAGCTTAGGAAGTGGGGGACAGCATTTGTCCTACGAGCAGTACTTC	CASSLGSGGQHLSYEQYF
TRBJ2-7	TRBV11-1	once	NA	TGTGCCAGCAGCTTAGGGCAGCTTCTATACTACGAGCAGTACTTC	CASSLGQLLYYEQYF
TRBJ2-3	TRBV6-5	NA	NA	TGTGCCAGCAGTGGGGGACGGTACACAGATACGCAGTATTTT	CASSGGRYTDTQYF
TRBJ2-5	TRBV4-1	NA	NA	TGCGCCAGCAGCCAAGGTCAGGGGCGGGAGACCCAGTACTTC	CASSQGQGRETQYF
TRBJ1-2	TRBV11-2	once	NA	TGTGCCAGCAGCGGGGGATATGGCTACACCTTC	CASSGGYGYTF
TRBJ2-7	TRBV19	NA	NA	TGTGCCAGTAGTCCGGGACTGGTAATCTACGAGCAGTACTTC	CASSPGLVIYEQYF
TRBJ2-3	TRBV7-9	NA	TRBD1	TGTGCCAGCAGCGATGGACAGGCCGGAACAGATACGCAGTATTTT	CASSDGQAGTDTQYF
TRBJ2-7	TRBV7-8	NA	TRBD2	TGTGCCAGCAGGAGTAGCGGGGGCTCCTACGAGCAGTACTTC	CASRSSGGSYEQYF
TRBJ2-7	TRBV9	NA	TRBD2	TGTGCCAGCAGCGTAGGGGCTAGCGGAGGATTCCAGTACTTC	CASSVGASGGFQYF
TRBJ1-5	TRBV15	NA	TRBD1	TGTGCCACCAGCAGTGACAGGGTACCCAATCAGCCCCAGCATTTT	CATSSDRVPNQPQHF
TRBJ1-1	TRBV2	NA	TRBD1	TGTGCCAGCAGCGGGACAGTTGAAGCTTTCTTT	CASSGTVEAFF
TRBJ2-3	TRBV25-1	NA	TRBD2	TGTGCCAGCAGTGGCCCGGGACTAGGGAGGGATACGCAGTATTTT	CASSGPGLGRDTQYF
TRBJ1-1	TRBV30	NA	NA	TGTGCCTTCTCGGGCCCTAGGGGCGACACTGAAGCTTTCTTT	CAFSGPRGDTEAFF
TRBJ1-5	TRBV5-1	NA	TRBD1	TGCGCCAGCAGCTCAGGGGGACCTAATCAGCCCCAGCATTTT	CASSSGGPNQPQHF
TRBJ2-3	TRBV5-1	NA	NA	TGCGCCAGCAGCTCACAAAGCAGCAGCACAGATACGCAGTATTTT	CASSSQSSSTDTQYF
TRBJ2-7	TRBV6-5	once	TRBD1	TGTGCCAGCAGTTACTACTCCGGACAGGGCTACGAGCAGTACTTC	CASSYYSGQGYEQYF
TRBJ2-1	TRBV7-2	NA	TRBD2	TGTGCCAGCAGCTTGGCGGGGGGTCACTACAATGAGCAGTTCTTC	CASSLAGGHYNEQFF
TRBJ1-5	TRBV19	NA	TRBD1	TGTGCCAGTAGTCCTACATCGACAGGGCGAAGCAATCAGCCCCAGCATTTT	CASSPTSTGRSNQPQHF
TRBJ1-4	TRBV6-1	NA	NA	TGTGCCAGCTCCAAACGGGAGTCTAATGAAAAACTGTTTTTT	CASSKRESNEKLFF
TRBJ2-3	TRBV27	NA	TRBD2	TGTGCCAGCTCTCTTAGCGGGGGGATCGATACGCAGTATTTT	CASSLSGGIDTQYF
TRBJ2-1	TRBV5-1	NA	NA	TGCGCCAGCAGCTTGAAGGGGGACAATGAGCAGTTCTTC	CASSLKGDNEQFF
TRBJ2-3	TRBV5-1	NA	TRBD2	TGCGCCAGCAGCTTGGGATCTAGCGGGGGCACAGATACGCAGTATTTT	CASSLGSSGGTDTQYF
TRBJ2-3	TRBV4-1	NA	NA	TGCGCCAGCAGCCAAGGACTAGATACGCAGTATTTT	CASSQGLDTQYF
TRBJ2-3	TRBV6-5	NA	NA	TGTGCCAGCATGCCAAATGGCCTACCCACAGATACGCAGTATTTT	CASMPNGLPTDTQYF
TRBJ1-3	TRBV18	NA	NA	TGTGCCAGCTCACCATTCGGGGTTCCGGGAGCTGGAAACACCATATATTTT	CASSPFGVPGAGNTIYF
TRBJ2-7	TRBV14	NA	TRBD1	TGTGCCAGCAGCCACGCTGGGGGACAGGGCCTCTACGAGCAGTACTTC	CASSHAGGQGLYEQYF
TRBJ2-3	TRBV28	NA	NA	TGTGCCAGCATTGGGTTGCCGGTTGATACGCAGTATTTT	CASIGLPVDTQYF
TRBJ1-1	TRBV18	NA	NA	TGTGCCAGCTCACTGAACCGCGGGGCTTCAAGGGACACTGAAGCTTTCTTT	CASSLNRGASRDTEAFF
TRBJ1-6	TRBV6-1	NA	NA	TGTGCCAGCAGTGGTCTACTAAGGGGCTCACCCCTCCACTTT	CASSGLLRGSPLHF
TRBJ1-1	TRBV29-1	NA	NA	TGCAGCGTTGTTCGGGGAAACACTGAAGCTTTCTTT	CSVVRGNTEAFF
TRBJ2-3	TRBV10-3	NA	TRBD1	TGTGCCATCAGTGAGGTAGGACAGGACACAGATACGCAGTATTTT	CAISEVGQDTDTQYF
TRBJ2-7	TRBV9	once	NA	TGTGCCAGCAACAGAGGGCTCGGGTCATCCGAGCAGTACTTC	CASNRGLGSSEQYF
TRBJ2-2	TRBV10-3	NA	NA	TGTGCCATCAGTGCAGGGTCACTCGGGTCCGGGGAGCTGTTTTTT	CAISAGSLGSGELFF
TRBJ2-2	TRBV5-1	NA	TRBD1	TGCGCCAGCAGCTCTACAGGGGGAAGAACCGGGGAGCTGTTTTTT	CASSSTGGRTGELFF
TRBJ2-2	TRBV5-1	NA	NA	TGCGCCAGCAGCTTATACCCCGAGGGGGAGCTGTTTTTT	CASSLYPEGELFF
TRBJ2-5	TRBV4-2	NA	TRBD2	TGTGCCAGCAGCCAATCAGCGAGCGGGGGGGTAGAGACCCAGTACTTC	CASSQSASGGVETQYF
TRBJ1-2	TRBV30	NA	NA	TGTGCCTGGAGTGGAAAGGGTAACTATGGCTACACCTTC	CAWSGKGNYGYTF
TRBJ1-4	TRBV7-8	NA	NA	TGTGCCAGCAGCTCGAGGGTGAATACTAATGAAAAACTGTTTTTT	CASSSRVNTNEKLFF